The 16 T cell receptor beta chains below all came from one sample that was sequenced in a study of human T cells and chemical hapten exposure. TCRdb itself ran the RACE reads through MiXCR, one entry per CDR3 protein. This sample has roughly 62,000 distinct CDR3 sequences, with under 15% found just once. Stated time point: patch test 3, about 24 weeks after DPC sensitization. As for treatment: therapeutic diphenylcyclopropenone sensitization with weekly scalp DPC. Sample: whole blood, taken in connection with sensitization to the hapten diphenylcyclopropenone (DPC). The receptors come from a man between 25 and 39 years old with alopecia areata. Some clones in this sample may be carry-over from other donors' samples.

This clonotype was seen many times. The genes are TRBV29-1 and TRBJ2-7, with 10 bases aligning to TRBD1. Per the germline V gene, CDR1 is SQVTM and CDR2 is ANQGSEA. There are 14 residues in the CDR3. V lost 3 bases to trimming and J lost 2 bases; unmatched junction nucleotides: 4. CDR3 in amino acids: CSVETGTGAYEQYF. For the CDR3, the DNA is TGCAGCGTTGAGACCGGGACAGGGGCCTACGAGCAGTACTTC.

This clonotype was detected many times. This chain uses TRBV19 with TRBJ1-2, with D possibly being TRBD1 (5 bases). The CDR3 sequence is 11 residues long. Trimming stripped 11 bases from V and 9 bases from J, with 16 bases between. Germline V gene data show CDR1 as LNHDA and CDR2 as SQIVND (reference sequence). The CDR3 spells CARPGPASYTF. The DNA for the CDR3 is TGTGCCCGGCCGGGACCCGCAAGCTACACCTTC.

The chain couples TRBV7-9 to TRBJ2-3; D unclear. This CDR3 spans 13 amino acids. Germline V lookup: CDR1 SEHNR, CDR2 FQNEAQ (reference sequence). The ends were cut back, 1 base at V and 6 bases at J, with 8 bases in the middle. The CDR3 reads CASSLDRPDTQYF. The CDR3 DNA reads TGTGCCAGCAGCTTAGATCGCCCCGATACGCAGTATTTT.

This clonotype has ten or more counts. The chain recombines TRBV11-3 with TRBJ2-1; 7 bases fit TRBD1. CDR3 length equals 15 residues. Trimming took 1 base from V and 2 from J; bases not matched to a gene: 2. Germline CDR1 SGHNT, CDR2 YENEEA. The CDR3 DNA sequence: TGTGCCAGCAGCTTAGGGACAGGTCCCTACAATGAGCAGTTCTTC. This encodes CASSLGTGPYNEQFF.

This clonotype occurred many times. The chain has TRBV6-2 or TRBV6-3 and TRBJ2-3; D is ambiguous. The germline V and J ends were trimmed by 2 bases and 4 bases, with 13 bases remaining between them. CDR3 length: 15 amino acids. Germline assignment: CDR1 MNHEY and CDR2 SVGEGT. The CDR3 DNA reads TGTGCCAGCAGTTACGACAAGCAGCGCGCAGATACGCAGTATTTT. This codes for CASSYDKQRADTQYF.

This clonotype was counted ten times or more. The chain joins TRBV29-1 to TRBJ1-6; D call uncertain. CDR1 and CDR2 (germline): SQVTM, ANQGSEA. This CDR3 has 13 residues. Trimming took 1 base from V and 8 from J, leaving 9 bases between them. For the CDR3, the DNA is TGCAGCGTTGAAGGGGATGGCGATTCACCCCTCCACTTT. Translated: CSVEGDGDSPLHF.

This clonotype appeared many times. Here the CDR3 reads CASSLGGLTGVKNIQYF. The CDR3 region has the DNA TGTGCCAGCAGTTTAGGAGGTCTTACAGGGGTAAAAAACATTCAGTACTTC. The chain combines TRBV12-3 or TRBV12-4 with TRBJ2-4; 7 bases agree with TRBD1. This CDR3 has 17 residues. The V gene end was trimmed by 1 base and the J gene end by 4 bases; junction bases not matched to a gene: 10.

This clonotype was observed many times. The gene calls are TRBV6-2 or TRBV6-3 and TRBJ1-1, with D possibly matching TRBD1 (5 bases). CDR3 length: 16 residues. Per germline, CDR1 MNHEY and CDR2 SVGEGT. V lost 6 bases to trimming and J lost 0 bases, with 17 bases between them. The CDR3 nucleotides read TGTGCCAGCAGCTATACCCGAGGGGACCTGAACACTGAAGCTTTCTTT. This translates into CASSYTRGDLNTEAFF.

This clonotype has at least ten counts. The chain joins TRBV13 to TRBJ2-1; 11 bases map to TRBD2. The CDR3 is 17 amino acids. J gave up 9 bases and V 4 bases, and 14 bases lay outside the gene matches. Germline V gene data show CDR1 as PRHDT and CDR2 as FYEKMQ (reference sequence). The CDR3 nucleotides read TGTGCCAGCAGCTCTCCCGGGACTAGCGGTCGTTGGTCTGAGCAGTTCTTC. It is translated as CASSSPGTSGRWSEQFF.

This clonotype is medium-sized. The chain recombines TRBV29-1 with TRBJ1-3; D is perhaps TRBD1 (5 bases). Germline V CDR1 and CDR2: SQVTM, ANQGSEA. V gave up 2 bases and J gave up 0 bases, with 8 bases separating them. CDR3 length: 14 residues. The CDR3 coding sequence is TGCAGCGTTGAAAGGAGGGGCTCTGGAAACACCATATATTTT. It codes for CSVERRGSGNTIYF.

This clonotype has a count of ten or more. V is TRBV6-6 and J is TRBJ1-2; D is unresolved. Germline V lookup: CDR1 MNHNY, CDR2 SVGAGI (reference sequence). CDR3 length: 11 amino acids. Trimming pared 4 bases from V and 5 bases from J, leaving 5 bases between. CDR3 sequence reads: CASSWDYGYTF. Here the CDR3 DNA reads TGTGCCAGCAGTTGGGATTATGGCTACACCTTC.

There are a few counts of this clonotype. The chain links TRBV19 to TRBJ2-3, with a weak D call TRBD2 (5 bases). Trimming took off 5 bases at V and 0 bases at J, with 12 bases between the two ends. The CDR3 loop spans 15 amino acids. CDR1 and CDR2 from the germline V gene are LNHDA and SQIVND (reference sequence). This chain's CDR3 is CASSSLTGSTDTQYF. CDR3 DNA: TGTGCCAGTAGTTCACTCACGGGAAGCACAGATACGCAGTATTTT.

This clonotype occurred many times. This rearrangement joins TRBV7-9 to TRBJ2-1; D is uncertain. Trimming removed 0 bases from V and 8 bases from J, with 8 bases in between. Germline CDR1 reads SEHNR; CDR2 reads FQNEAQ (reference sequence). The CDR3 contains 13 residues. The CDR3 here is CASSLAQWDEQFF. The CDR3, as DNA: TGTGCCAGCAGCTTAGCGCAATGGGATGAGCAGTTCTTC.

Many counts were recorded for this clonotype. The CDR3 loop is CASAGARTGGFSSYEQYF. CDR3 coding DNA: TGTGCCAGCGCCGGGGCCCGGACAGGGGGCTTTAGCTCCTACGAGCAGTACTTC. The chain is built from TRBV7-9 and TRBJ2-7, with TRBD1 identical over 11 bases. V dropped 8 bases and J dropped 0; count of bases not matched to a gene: 15. This CDR3 contains 18 residues. Germline V gene sequence: CDR1 SEHNR, CDR2 FQNEAQ (reference sequence).

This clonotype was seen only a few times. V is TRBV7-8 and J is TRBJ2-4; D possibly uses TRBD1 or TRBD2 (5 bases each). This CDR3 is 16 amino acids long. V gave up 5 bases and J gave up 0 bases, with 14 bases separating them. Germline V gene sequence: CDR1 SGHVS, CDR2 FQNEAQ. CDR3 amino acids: CASSRGRTLAKNIQYF. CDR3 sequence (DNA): TGTGCCAGCAGCCGGGGACGGACCCTAGCCAAAAACATTCAGTACTTC.

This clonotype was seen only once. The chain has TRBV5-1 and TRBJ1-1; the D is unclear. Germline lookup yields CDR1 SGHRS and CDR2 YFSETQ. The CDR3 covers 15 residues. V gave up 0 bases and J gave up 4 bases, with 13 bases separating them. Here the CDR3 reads CASSLALDGRTEAFF. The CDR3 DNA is TGCGCCAGCAGCTTGGCCTTAGACGGACGCACTGAAGCTTTCTTT.